This T cell receptor beta chain comes out of a study of blood T cell repertoires in COVID-19. Study information: Acute-phase and convalescent COVID-19 samples originated in the United States, Italy and Spain. From T cells, B-cell-depleted T cells, or PBMCs came the material, which was cDNA or gDNA.

The data were produced by immunoSEQ multiplex PCR, yet TCRdb's version contains in-frame clones alone and is incomplete. Of roughly 180,000 clones listed, about 86% are singletons. Input material: peripheral blood. This TCR came from a man in his 70s with active or convalescent COVID-19.

The CDR3 bases are TGTGCCTGGCGTCTAGGGGGGGTGAACACTGAAGCTTTCTTT. This sequence encodes CAWRLGGVNTEAFF. The chain employs TRBV30 and TRBJ1-1; TRBD1 might be the D (6 bases). The CDR3 runs to 14 residues. The V and J ends lost 5 bases and 0 bases respectively, with 13 bases between them. CDR1 is GTSNPN, CDR2 SVGIG, per germline (reference sequence).